The present entry profiles one T cell receptor beta chain with its context. What it binds is not known. Unique molecular identifiers were built into the TCRbeta library. TCRdb reprocessed the PCR reads with MiXCR, giving one entry per CDR3 protein. This table has about 300,000 distinct CDR3 sequences, around 9.1% appearing once. These data are taken from a study of T-cell reconstitution after alpha-beta-depleted transplantation in children. V dropped 5 bases and J dropped 4 bases, with 18 bases sitting between them. The germline gives CDR1 SEHNR, CDR2 FQNEAQ (reference sequence). The CDR3 has 15 amino acids. General observations from the study: T-cell numbers and diversity one year post-transplant derived largely from freshly generated T cells. The high TCRbeta diversity at day 60 in some patients came from surviving recipient T cells and thymic progenitors. The study reportedly traced alpha-beta T cells about two months after transplant to several hundred expanded graft clones.

This chain joins TRBV7-9 and TRBJ2-7; no clear D. The clonotype was recovered from a boy under two years old with acute myeloid leukemia, due to receive a stem cell transplant. Source: PBMCs, taken before TCRalphabeta/CD19-depleted stem cell transplant. The DNA for the CDR3 is TGTGCCAGCAGCCCCATCCTACCGGTGCGGTACGAGCAGTACTTC. This translates into CASSPILPVRYEQYF.